The 14 T cell receptor beta chains below were found in one sample sequenced in a study of cytomegalovirus exposure and HLA in healthy donors. PCR primers comprised 60 Vbeta and 13 Jbeta primers. TCRdb keeps only in-frame clones here, not all; method: immunoSEQ multiplex PCR. Of approximately 190,000 clones listed, 75% to 90% are singletons. Material: PBMCs. The receptors here all came from a man aged 35 to 55 in good health and CMV-seropositive.

This clone has only one observation. This rearrangement joins TRBV11-3 to TRBJ2-1; 9 positions agree with TRBD2. J was trimmed by 5 bases and V by 2 bases; bases with no gene match: 7. The germline gives CDR1 SGHNT, CDR2 YENEEA. There are 16 residues in the CDR3. The CDR3 DNA follows: TGTGCCAGCAGCTTAAGGTCAGCGGGGGGAAACAATGAGCAGTTCTTC. Residues: CASSLRSAGGNNEQFF.

The chain combines TRBV6-6 with TRBJ1-2; unclear D gene. Per the germline V gene, CDR1 is MNHNY and CDR2 is SVGAGI (reference sequence). This CDR3 is 14 amino acids long. Trimming removed 4 bases at V and 4 bases at J, with 13 bases between. The CDR3 region is CASSLRGAGYGYTF. The CDR3 DNA follows: TGTGCCAGCAGTTTACGGGGAGCGGGCTATGGCTACACCTTC.

The J gene is TRBJ1-4, the V gene TRBV28; 12 bases are shared with TRBD1. CDR1 is MDHEN and CDR2 is SYDVKM in the germline V gene. J gave up 4 bases and V 3 bases, and 3 bases lay outside the gene matches. The CDR3 covers 16 residues. The DNA for the CDR3 is TGTGCCAGCAGTTTGGGACAGGGGGCGGGTAATGAAAAACTGTTTTTT. Its translation is CASSLGQGAGNEKLFF.

This clone was counted between two and nine times. The rearrangement links TRBV7-6 to TRBJ1-5, with TRBD1 as a possible D gene (5 bases). V was clipped by 0 bases and J by 6 bases, with 12 bases between them. Germline V CDR1 and CDR2: SGHVS, FNYEAQ. This CDR3 comprises 15 residues. This CDR3 reads CASSLALGLGQPQHF. DNA for the CDR3: TGTGCCAGCAGCTTAGCGCTGGGGCTCGGTCAGCCCCAGCATTTT.

The chain has TRBV21-1 and TRBJ1-6; the DNA was not compared with TRBD1, the D call given in the table. TRBV21-1 is a recognized pseudogene. This CDR3 is built from 17 residues. In DNA, the CDR3 is TGTGCCAGCAGCAAACTGGACAGGGGGCGTGTTGGGTCACCCCTCCACTTT. Its protein is CASSKLDRGRVGSPLHF.

This clone was seen once. The J gene is TRBJ2-5, the V gene TRBV4-2; 10 nucleotides align to TRBD2. The germline CDR1 and CDR2 sequences are LGHNA and YNFKEQ. After removal of 0 bases from V and 5 bases from J, the junction contained 6 bases not matched to a gene. The CDR3 covers 16 residues. The CDR3 is CASSQEGAGGKETQYF. The CDR3, as DNA: TGTGCCAGCAGCCAAGAGGGAGCGGGGGGGAAGGAGACCCAGTACTTC.

The gene calls are TRBV11-2 and TRBJ2-5; D remains ambiguous. The germline CDR1 and CDR2 sequences are SGHAT and FQNNGV. Trimming pared 0 bases from V and 0 bases from J, leaving 11 bases between. The CDR3 is made up of 16 amino acids. CDR3 in amino acids: CASSLDWALYQETQYF. For the CDR3, the DNA is TGTGCCAGCAGCTTAGACTGGGCCCTGTACCAAGAGACCCAGTACTTC.

The chain links TRBV28 to TRBJ1-2; 11 bases are shared with TRBD1. V was pared by 7 bases and J by 4 bases, with 8 bases of the junction left unmatched. The CDR3 spans 15 residues. CDR1 is MDHEN and CDR2 is SYDVKM in the germline V gene. The CDR3 reads CASTTPGTGGYGYTF. The CDR3 DNA is TGTGCCAGCACTACGCCCGGGACAGGGGGCTATGGCTACACCTTC.

The V and J genes are TRBV7-3 and TRBJ2-5; 8 bases match TRBD1. Per the germline V gene, CDR1 is SGHTA and CDR2 is FQGTGA. The CDR3 is made up of 13 amino acids. V shed 4 bases and J 11 bases; nucleotides not matched to a gene: 9. The CDR3 nucleotides are TGTGCCAGCAGCTCGAGACAGGGGTGGGAGCAGTACTTC. Amino acids: CASSSRQGWEQYF.

This clone appeared once. The rearrangement joins TRBV5-1 to TRBJ2-3; 12 nucleotides agree with TRBD2. Trimming cost V 4 bases and J 4 bases; bases outside gene matches: 4. The CDR3 consists of 15 residues. Germline V gene lookup returns CDR1 SGHRS and CDR2 YFSETQ. CDR3: CASSTTSGGADTQYF. The DNA for the CDR3 is TGCGCCAGCAGCACGACTAGCGGGGGCGCAGATACGCAGTATTTT. The whole variable domain, remainder taken from reference TRBV5-1 and TRBJ2-3, is KAGVTQTPRYLIKTRGQQVTLSCSPISGHRSVSWYQQTPGQGLQFLFEYFSETQRNKGNFPGRFSGRQFSNSRSEMNVSTLELGDSALYLCASSTTSGGADTQYFGPGTRLTVL.

The chain combines TRBV9 with TRBJ2-7; 14 bases are shared with TRBD2. This CDR3 region has 16 residues. The V gene end was trimmed by 3 bases and the J gene end by 2 bases; junction bases not matched to a gene: 4. Germline V gene lookup returns CDR1 SGDLS and CDR2 YYNGEE. The CDR3 coding sequence is TGTGCCAGCAGCGCCCGACTAGCGGGGGGGACCTACGAGCAGTACTTC. It is translated as CASSARLAGGTYEQYF. The complete variable domain, with remaining parts taken from reference TRBV9 and TRBJ2-7, reads DSGVTQTPKHLITATGQRVTLRCSPRSGDLSVYWYQQSLDQGLQFLIQYYNGEERAKGNILERFSAQQFPDLHSELNLSSLELGDSALYFCASSARLAGGTYEQYFGPGTRLTVT.

In the case of this clone: An end of the junction does not agree with germline; a read error may underlie this. V and J are TRBV28 and TRBJ1-4; tentatively, D is TRBD1 (6 bases). CDR3 length: 12 residues. Germline V gene data show CDR1 as MDHEN and CDR2 as SYDVKM. The CDR3 loop is CASSSTGTKGSF. CDR3 DNA: TGTGCCAGCAGTTCCACAGGGACAAAAGGGTCATTT.

The DNA for the CDR3 is TGCGCCAGCAGCAGGGGCCGCTCCTACGAGCAGTACTTC. Translation: CASSRGRSYEQYF. The V gene is TRBV10-1, the J gene TRBJ2-7, with a possible D match to TRBD1 (6 bases). V gave up 6 bases and J gave up 0 bases, with 9 bases separating them. CDR3 length: 13 amino acids. Germline loops: CDR1 WNHNN, CDR2 SYGVQD (reference sequence).

The chain couples TRBV7-3 to TRBJ2-5; 7 bases line up with TRBD2. Trimming removed 2 bases from V and 5 bases from J; junction bases left unmatched: 5. The germline gives CDR1 SGHTA, CDR2 FQGTGA. The CDR3 is made up of 14 amino acids. Here the CDR3 reads CASSLGGGRETQYF. In DNA, the CDR3 is TGTGCCAGCAGCTTAGGGGGGGGTCGGGAGACCCAGTACTTC. The complete variable domain, with remaining parts taken from reference TRBV7-3 and TRBJ2-5, reads GAGVSQTPSNKVTEKGKYVELRCDPISGHTALYWYRQSLGQGPEFLIYFQGTGAADDSGLPNDRFFAVRPEGSVSTLKIQRTERGDSAVYLCASSLGGGRETQYFGPGTRLLVL.